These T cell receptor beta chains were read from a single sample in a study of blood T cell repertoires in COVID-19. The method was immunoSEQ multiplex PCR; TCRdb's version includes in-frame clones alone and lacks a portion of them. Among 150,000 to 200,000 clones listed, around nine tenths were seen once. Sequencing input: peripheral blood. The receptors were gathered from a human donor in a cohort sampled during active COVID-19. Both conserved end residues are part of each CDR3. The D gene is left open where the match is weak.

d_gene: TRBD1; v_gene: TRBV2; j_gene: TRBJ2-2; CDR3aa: CASRGGTGGRNTGELFF
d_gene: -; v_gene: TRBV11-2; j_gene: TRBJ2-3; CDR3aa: CASSFSRAADTQYF
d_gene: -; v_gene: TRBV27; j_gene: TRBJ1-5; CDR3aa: CASSKQAGNQPQHF
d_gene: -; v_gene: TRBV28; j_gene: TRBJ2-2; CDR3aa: CASRASPTNTGELFF
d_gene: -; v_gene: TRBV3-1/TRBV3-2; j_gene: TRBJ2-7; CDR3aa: CASSQGRAEGWGYEQYF
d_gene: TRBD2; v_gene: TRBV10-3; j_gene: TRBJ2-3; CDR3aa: CAISTGTSGVTDTQYF
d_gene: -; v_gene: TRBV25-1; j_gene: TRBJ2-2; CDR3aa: CASSLTGELFF
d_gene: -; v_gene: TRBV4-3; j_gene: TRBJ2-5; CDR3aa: CASSQGGTPKETQYF
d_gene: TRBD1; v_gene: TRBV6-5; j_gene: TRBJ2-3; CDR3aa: CASHRGPTDTQYF
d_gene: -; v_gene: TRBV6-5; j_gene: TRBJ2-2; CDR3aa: CASRGISGELFF
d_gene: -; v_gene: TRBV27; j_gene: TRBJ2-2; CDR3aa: CASSLATTGELFF
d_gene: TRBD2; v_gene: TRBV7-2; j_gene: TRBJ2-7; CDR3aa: CASSSGGGKSYEQYF
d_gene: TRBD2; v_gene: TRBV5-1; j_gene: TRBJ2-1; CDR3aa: CASSFGLAAYNEQFF
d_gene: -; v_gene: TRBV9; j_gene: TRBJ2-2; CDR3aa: CASSVGSGNTGELFF
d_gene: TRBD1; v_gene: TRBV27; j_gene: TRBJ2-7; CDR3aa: CASSFTQGAPEQYF
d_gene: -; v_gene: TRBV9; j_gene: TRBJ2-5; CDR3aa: CASSPRDLREQETQYF
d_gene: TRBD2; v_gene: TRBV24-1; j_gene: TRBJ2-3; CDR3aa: CATSVPSGRGSDTQYF
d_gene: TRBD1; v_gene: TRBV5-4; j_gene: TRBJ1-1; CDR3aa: CASSRKQGAVNTEAFF
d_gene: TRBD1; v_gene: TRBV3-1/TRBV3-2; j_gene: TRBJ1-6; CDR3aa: CASSQEYRGSPLHF
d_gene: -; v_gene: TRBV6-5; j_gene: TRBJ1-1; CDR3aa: CASGRRSTEAFF
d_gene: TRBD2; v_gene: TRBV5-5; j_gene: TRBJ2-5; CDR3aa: CASSLYSGEQETQYF
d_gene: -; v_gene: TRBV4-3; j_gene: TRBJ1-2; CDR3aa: CASSPRGEGTTSYTF
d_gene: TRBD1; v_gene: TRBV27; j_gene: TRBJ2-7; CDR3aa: CASRGQGASEQYF
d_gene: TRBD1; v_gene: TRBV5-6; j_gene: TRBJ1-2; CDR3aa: CASNTGGGFGYTF
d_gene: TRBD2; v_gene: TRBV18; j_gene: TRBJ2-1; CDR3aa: CASLPLPASGSYNEQFF
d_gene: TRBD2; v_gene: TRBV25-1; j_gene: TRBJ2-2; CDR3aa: CASSDSGTTPTYTGELFF
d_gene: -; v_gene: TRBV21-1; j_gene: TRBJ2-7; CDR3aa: CASSKRVRVGEQYF
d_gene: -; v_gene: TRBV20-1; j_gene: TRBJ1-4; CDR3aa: CSVSYNEKLFF
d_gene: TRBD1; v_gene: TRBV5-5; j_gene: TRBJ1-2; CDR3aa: CASSLAGGGSYGYTF
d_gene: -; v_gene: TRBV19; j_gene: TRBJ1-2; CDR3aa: CASKGQQAGYTF
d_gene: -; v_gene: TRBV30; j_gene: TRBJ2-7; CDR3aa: CAWEPAAYEQYF
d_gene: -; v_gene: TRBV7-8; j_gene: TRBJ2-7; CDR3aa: CASSLASGSGSSYEQYF
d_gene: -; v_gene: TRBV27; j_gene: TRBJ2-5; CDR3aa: CASSSRQVTYQETQYF
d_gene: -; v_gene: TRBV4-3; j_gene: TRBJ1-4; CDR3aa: CASSQARNEKLFF
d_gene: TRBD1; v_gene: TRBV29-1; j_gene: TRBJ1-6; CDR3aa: CSVSTGTGNSPLHF
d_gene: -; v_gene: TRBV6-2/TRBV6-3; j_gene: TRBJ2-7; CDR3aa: CASSYDSPAYEQYF
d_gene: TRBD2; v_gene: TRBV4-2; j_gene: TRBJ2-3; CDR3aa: CASSQDRASGSYTDTQYF
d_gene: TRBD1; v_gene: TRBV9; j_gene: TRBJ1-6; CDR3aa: CASSVAPGQGSPLHF
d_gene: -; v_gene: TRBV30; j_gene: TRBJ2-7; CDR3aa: CAWSVPGSYEQYF
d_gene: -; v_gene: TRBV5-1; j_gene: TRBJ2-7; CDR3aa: CASSLSRDEQYF
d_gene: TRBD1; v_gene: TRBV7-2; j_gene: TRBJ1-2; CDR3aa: CASSSDRGPYYGYTF
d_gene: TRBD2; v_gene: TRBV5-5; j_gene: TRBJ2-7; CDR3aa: CASSLRLAGVSSYEQYF
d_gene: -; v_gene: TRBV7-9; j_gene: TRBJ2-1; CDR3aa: CASSLVSGHNEQFF
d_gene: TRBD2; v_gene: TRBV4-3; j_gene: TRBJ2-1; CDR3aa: CASSQDLAAYNEQFF
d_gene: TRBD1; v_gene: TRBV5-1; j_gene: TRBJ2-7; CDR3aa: CASSLWGQGYEQYF
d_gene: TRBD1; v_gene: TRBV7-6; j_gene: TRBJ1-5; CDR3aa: CASSGQENQPQHF
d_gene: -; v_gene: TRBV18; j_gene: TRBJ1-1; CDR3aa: CASSRLGHTMNTEAFF
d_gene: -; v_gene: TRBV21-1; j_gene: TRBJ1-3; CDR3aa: CASSHLYYTIYF
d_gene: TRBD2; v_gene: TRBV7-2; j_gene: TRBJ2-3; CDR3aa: CASSPTSGTDTQYF
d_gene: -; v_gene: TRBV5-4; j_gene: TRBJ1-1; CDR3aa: CASSLDLIDMNTEAFF
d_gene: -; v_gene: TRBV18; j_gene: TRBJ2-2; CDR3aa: CASSQGVPGELFF
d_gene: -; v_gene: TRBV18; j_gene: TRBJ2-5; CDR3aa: CASSVRDIQETQYF
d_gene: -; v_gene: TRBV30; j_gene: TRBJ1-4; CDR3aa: CAWSVPGEANEKLFF